Shown below are 14 T cell receptor beta chains from a single sample sequenced in a study of cytotoxic CD8 clonotypes in ibrutinib-treated CLL. Profiling relied on immunoSEQ multiplex PCR, and the TCRdb table lists in-frame clones only, not all of them. The table has hundreds of thousands of clones, 60% to 75% seen once. The sequences come from PBMCs, collected after 24 months of ibrutinib treatment. The origin of the receptors is a human donor with chronic lymphocytic leukemia.

There are a few counts of this clone. The rearrangement links TRBV27 to TRBJ1-2; TRBD1 matches at 10 bases. The germline V gene encodes CDR1 MNHEY and CDR2 SMNVEV (reference sequence). Trimming removed 5 bases from V and 6 bases from J; junction bases left unmatched: 6. The length of the CDR3 is 14 residues. The CDR3 reads CASSPGTGVHGYTF. As DNA, the CDR3 is TGTGCCAGCAGTCCTGGGACAGGGGTCCATGGCTACACCTTC.

This clone occurred a few times. Distinct nucleotide sequences in the sample also encode this CDR3. This chain links TRBV29-1 with TRBJ2-7; D not certain. Germline V CDR1 and CDR2: SQVTM, ANQGSEA. The germline V and J ends were trimmed by 4 bases and 2 bases, with 9 bases remaining between them. The length of the CDR3 is 12 residues. CDR3: CSVGGDPYEQYF. The CDR3 nucleotides are TGCAGCGTTGGCGGAGACCCCTACGAGCAGTACTTC.

The chain couples TRBV27 to TRBJ2-3, with D possibly being TRBD2 (5 bases). The CDR3 loop spans 13 amino acids. Per germline, CDR1 MNHEY and CDR2 SMNVEV (reference sequence). With 7 bases removed from V and 3 bases from J, the gap between germline ends came to 11 bases. CDR3 loop: CASTHPGTDTQYF. As DNA, the CDR3 is TGTGCCAGCACCCACCCGGGGACAGATACGCAGTATTTT.

The chain has TRBV5-6 and TRBJ1-4; unclear D gene. The CDR3 is 13 residues long. V was pared by 4 bases and J by 8 bases, with 12 bases between. Looked up from germline, CDR1 is SGHDT and CDR2 is YYEEEE. CDR3 residues: CASSLWGGEKLFF. CDR3 DNA: TGTGCCAGCAGCCTTTGGGGAGGGGAAAAACTGTTTTTT.

This clone has only a few counts. Here the CDR3 reads CASSVAFGQGSTEAFF. For the CDR3, the DNA is TGTGCCAGCAGCGTAGCTTTCGGGCAGGGGAGCACTGAAGCTTTCTTT. This chain joins TRBV9 and TRBJ1-1; perhaps TRBD1 as D (6 bases). Trimming pared 0 bases from V and 4 bases from J, leaving 16 bases between. CDR1 is SGDLS, CDR2 YYNGEE, per germline. This CDR3 spans 16 amino acids. Using reference TRBV9 and TRBJ1-1 for the parts outside the CDR3, the full variable domain is DSGVTQTPKHLITATGQRVTLRCSPRSGDLSVYWYQQSLDQGLQFLIQYYNGEERAKGNILERFSAQQFPDLHSELNLSSLELGDSALYFCASSVAFGQGSTEAFFGQGTRLTVV.

The chain links TRBV2 to TRBJ2-2; no clear D gene. Trimming removed 7 bases at V and 4 bases at J, with 13 bases between. This CDR3 spans 14 amino acids. Germline CDR1 and CDR2: SNHLY and FYNNEI. CDR3 region: CASTWEGSTGELFF. The CDR3, as DNA: TGTGCCAGCACCTGGGAAGGGTCCACCGGGGAGCTGTTTTTT. Filled out from reference TRBV2 and TRBJ2-2, the complete variable domain reads EPEVTQTPSHQVTQMGQEVILRCVPISNHLYFYWYRQILGQKVEFLVSFYNNEISEKSEIFDDQFSVERPDGSNFTLKIRSTKLEDSAMYFCASTWEGSTGELFFGEGSRLTVL.

The chain has TRBV7-6 and TRBJ2-3, with D uncertain. V lost 1 base and J 0 bases, leaving 8 bases between the germline ends. This CDR3 is 15 amino acids long. The germline V gene encodes CDR1 SGHVS and CDR2 FNYEAQ. CDR3 protein: CASSLEGDSTDTQYF. The CDR3 region has the DNA TGTGCCAGCAGCTTAGAAGGAGACAGCACAGATACGCAGTATTTT.

The chain uses TRBV28 and TRBJ1-1; no firm D call. CDR3 length: 13 amino acids. V was trimmed by 6 bases and J by 1 base, leaving 9 bases between them. Germline assignment: CDR1 MDHEN and CDR2 SYDVKM. CDR3 in DNA: TGTGCCAGCAGACTTCCAGGGAACACTGAAGCTTTCTTT. Its translation: CASRLPGNTEAFF.

The rearrangement uses TRBV4-2 and TRBJ1-5; 7 nucleotides line up with TRBD1. The J segment lost 13 bases and the V segment lost 0 bases, leaving 12 bases of the junction unmatched. CDR3 length equals 15 residues. CDR1 is LGHNA, CDR2 YNFKEQ, per germline. The CDR3 protein is CASSQERAGGSSQHF. CDR3 coding DNA: TGTGCCAGCAGCCAAGAGAGGGCAGGGGGGAGTTCGCAGCATTTT.

The chain employs TRBV11-3 and TRBJ2-7; D is unresolved. The CDR3 extends over 14 amino acids. Germline-derived CDR1 and CDR2 are SGHNT and YENEEA. The germline V and J ends were trimmed by 1 base and 5 bases, with 12 bases remaining between them. CDR3 sequence (DNA): TGTGCCAGCAGCTTAGGGAGCTTTTCCAACGAGCAGTACTTC. Amino acid sequence: CASSLGSFSNEQYF.

CDR3 in amino acids: CASNQGPEAFF. DNA for the CDR3: TGTGCCAGCAACCAGGGCCCTGAAGCTTTCTTT. The chain has TRBV6-6 and TRBJ1-1, with D maybe TRBD1 (5 bases). The CDR3 contains 11 residues. The ends were cut back, 7 bases at V and 6 bases at J, with 9 bases in the middle. CDR1 is MNHNY and CDR2 is SVGAGI in the germline V gene (reference sequence).

This clone was detected only a few times. The rearrangement links TRBV6-5 to TRBJ1-4, with 12 bases matching TRBD1. This CDR3 has 15 amino acids. In germline, CDR1 is MNHEY, CDR2 SVGAGI. Trimming took 0 bases from V and 7 from J; bases not matched to a gene: 0. CDR3 in DNA: TGTGCCAGCAGTTACTCGGGACAGGGGGCTGAAAAACTGTTTTTT. Residues: CASSYSGQGAEKLFF.

As to this clone: Within the sample, other DNA sequences also encode this same CDR3. Here the CDR3 reads CASSLAGQGLNTEAFF. In DNA form, the CDR3 reads TGTGCCAGCAGCTTAGCCGGACAGGGGCTGAACACTGAAGCTTTCTTT. The chain couples TRBV7-6 to TRBJ1-1, with TRBD1 matching 9 bases. V shed 0 bases, J shed 0 bases, and the junction held 2 bases outside the gene matches. The germline gives CDR1 SGHVS, CDR2 FNYEAQ. The CDR3 is 16 amino acids. Using reference TRBV7-6 and TRBJ1-1 for the parts outside the CDR3, the full variable domain is GAGVSQSPRYKVTKRGQDVALRCDPISGHVSLYWYRQALGQGPEFLTYFNYEAQQDKSGLPNDRFSAERPEGSISTLTIQRTEQRDSAMYRCASSLAGQGLNTEAFFGQGTRLTVV.

There are a few counts of this clone. The chain has TRBV28 and TRBJ1-2, with D unresolved. Germline assignment: CDR1 MDHEN and CDR2 SYDVKM. CDR3 length equals 12 residues. V gave up 4 bases and J gave up 1 base, with 4 bases separating them. CDR3 coding DNA: TGTGCCAGCAGTTCAAATAACTATGGCTACACCTTC. Amino acid sequence: CASSSNNYGYTF.